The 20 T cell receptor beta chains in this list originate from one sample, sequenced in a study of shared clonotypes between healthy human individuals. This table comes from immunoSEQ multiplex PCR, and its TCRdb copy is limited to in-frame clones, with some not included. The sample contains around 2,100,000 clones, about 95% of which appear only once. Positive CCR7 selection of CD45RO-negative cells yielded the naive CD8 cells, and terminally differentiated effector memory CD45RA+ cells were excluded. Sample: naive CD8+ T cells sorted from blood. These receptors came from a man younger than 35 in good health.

CDR3 protein: CASSEPGGGLTDTQYF. The CDR3 DNA sequence: TGTGCCAGCAGTGAACCTGGCGGGGGGCTGACAGATACGCAGTATTTT. The genes are TRBV2 and TRBJ2-3; 8 bases agree with TRBD2. The CDR3 is 16 amino acids. Trimming removed 2 bases from V and 3 bases from J; junction bases left unmatched: 7. CDR1 is SNHLY, CDR2 FYNNEI, per germline.

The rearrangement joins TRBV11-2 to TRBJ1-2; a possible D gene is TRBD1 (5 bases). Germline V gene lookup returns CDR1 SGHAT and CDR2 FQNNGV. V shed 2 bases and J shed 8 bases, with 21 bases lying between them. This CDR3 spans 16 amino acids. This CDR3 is CASSLLVSGGERGYTF. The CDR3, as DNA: TGTGCCAGCAGCTTATTAGTGTCGGGAGGGGAGCGGGGCTACACCTTC.

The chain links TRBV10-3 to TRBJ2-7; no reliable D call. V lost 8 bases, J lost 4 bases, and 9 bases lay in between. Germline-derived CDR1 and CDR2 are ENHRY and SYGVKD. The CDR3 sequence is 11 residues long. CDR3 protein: CAIGSAYEQYF. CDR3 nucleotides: TGTGCCATCGGATCTGCTTACGAGCAGTACTTC.

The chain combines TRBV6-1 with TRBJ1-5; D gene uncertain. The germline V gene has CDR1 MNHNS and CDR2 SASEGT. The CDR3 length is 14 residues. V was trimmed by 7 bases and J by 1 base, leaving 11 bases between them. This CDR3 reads CASKMGFSNQPQHF. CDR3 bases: TGTGCCAGCAAGATGGGTTTCAGCAATCAGCCCCAGCATTTT.

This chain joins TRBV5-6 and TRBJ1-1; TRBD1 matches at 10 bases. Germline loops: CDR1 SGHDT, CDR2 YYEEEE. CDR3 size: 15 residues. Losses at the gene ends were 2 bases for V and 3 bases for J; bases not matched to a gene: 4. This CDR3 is CASSFLGQGDTEAFF. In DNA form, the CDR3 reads TGTGCCAGCAGCTTCCTAGGACAGGGGGACACTGAAGCTTTCTTT.

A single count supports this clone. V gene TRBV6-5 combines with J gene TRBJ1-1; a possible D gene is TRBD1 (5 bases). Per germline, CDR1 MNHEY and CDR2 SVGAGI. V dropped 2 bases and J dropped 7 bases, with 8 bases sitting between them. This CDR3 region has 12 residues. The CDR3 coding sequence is TGTGCCAGCAGTTACGCCCAGGGTGAAGCTTTCTTT. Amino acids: CASSYAQGEAFF.

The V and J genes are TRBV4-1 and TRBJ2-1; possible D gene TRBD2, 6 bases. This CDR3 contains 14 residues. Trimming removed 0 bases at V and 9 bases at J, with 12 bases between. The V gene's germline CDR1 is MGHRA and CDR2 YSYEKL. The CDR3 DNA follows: TGCGCCAGCAGCCAAGATTCTACTAGCTTTGAGCAGTTCTTC. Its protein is CASSQDSTSFEQFF.

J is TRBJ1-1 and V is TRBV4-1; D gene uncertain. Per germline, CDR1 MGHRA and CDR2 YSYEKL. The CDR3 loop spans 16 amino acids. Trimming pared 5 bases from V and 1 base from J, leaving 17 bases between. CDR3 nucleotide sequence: TGCGCCAGCAGCTCACCCGACGCCTATAAGAACACTGAAGCTTTCTTT. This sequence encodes CASSSPDAYKNTEAFF.

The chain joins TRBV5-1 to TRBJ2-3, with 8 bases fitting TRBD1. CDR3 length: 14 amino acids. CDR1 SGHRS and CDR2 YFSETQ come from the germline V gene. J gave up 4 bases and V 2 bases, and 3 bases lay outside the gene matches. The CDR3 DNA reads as TGCGCCAGCAGCTTCGACAGGGGCGCAGATACGCAGTATTTT. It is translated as CASSFDRGADTQYF.

CDR3 loop: CASSQRETQYF. In DNA, the CDR3 is TGTGCCAGCAGTCAAAGGGAGACCCAGTACTTC. The chain joins TRBV27 to TRBJ2-5; D gene unclear. The CDR3 contains 11 residues. From germline, CDR1 is MNHEY and CDR2 SMNVEV (reference sequence). V lost 5 bases and J lost 5, with 6 bases in between.

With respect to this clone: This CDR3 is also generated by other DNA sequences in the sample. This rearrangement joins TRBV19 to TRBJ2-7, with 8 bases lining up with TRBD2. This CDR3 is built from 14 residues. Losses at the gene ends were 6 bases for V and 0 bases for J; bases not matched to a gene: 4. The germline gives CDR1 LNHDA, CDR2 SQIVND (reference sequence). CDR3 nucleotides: TGTGCCAGTAGCGGGGCGGGAGGCTCCTACGAGCAGTACTTC. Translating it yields CASSGAGGSYEQYF.

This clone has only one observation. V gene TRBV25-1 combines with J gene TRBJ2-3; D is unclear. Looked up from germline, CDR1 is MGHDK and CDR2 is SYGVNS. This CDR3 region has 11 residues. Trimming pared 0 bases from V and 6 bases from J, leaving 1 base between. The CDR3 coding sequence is TGTGCCAGCAGTGAATACGATACGCAGTATTTT. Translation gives CASSEYDTQYF.

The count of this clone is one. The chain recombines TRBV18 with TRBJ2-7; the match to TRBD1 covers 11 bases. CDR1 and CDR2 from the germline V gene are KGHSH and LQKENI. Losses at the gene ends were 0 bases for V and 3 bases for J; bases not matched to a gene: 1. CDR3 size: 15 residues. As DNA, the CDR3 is TGTGCCAGCTCACCACCCGGGACAGGGGGCTACGAGCAGTACTTC. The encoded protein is CASSPPGTGGYEQYF.

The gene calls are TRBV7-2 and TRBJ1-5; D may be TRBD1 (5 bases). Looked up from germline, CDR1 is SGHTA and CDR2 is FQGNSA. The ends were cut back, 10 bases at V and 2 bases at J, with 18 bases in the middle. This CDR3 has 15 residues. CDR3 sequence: CATSDGLGGNQPQHF. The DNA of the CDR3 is TGTGCCACCTCGGACGGCCTGGGGGGCAATCAGCCCCAGCATTTT. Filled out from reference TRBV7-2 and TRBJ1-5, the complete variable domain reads GAGVSQSPSNKVTEKGKDVELRCDPISGHTALYWYRQSLGQGLEFLIYFQGNSAPDKSGLPSDRFSAERTGGSVSTLTIQRTQQEDSAVYLCATSDGLGGNQPQHFGDGTRLSIL.

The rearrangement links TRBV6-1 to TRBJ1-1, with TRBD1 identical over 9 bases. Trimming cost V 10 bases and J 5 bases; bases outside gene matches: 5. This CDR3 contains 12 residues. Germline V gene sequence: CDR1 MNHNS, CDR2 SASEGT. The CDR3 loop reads CATDRGETEAFF. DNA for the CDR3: TGTGCCACGGACAGGGGAGAGACTGAAGCTTTCTTT.

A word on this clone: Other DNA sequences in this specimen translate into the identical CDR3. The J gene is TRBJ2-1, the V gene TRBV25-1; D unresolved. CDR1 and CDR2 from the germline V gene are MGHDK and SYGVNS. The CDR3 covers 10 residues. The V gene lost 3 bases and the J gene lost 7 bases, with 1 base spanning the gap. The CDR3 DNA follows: TGTGCCAGCAGTGATAATGAGCAGTTCTTC. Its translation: CASSDNEQFF.

The CDR3: CASSDSSYNEQFF. CDR3 bases: TGTGCCAGCAGTGATAGCTCCTACAATGAGCAGTTCTTC. The rearrangement joins TRBV2 to TRBJ2-1; D is ambiguous. Germline V lookup: CDR1 SNHLY, CDR2 FYNNEI. Trimming removed 3 bases from V and 0 bases from J, with 3 bases in between. CDR3 length equals 13 residues.

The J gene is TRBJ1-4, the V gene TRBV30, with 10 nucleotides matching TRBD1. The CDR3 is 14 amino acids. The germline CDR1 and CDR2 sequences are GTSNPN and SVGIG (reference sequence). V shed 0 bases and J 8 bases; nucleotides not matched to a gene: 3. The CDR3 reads CAWSVGTGVEKLFF. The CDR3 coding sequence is TGTGCCTGGAGTGTAGGGACAGGGGTAGAAAAACTGTTTTTT.

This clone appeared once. As DNA, the CDR3 is TGTGCCAGCAGTTACTCGGAGGGGGCCGAGCAGTACTTC. Protein: CASSYSEGAEQYF. The chain employs TRBV6-5 and TRBJ2-7, with a weak D call TRBD1 (7 bases). This CDR3 contains 13 residues. Germline CDR1 MNHEY, CDR2 SVGAGI. With 0 bases removed from V and 6 bases from J, the gap between germline ends came to 9 bases.

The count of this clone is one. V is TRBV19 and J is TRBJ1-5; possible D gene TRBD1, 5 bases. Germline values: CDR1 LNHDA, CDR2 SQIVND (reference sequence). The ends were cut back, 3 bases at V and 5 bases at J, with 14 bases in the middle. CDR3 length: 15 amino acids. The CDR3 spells CASSINPMGDQPQHF. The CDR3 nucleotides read TGTGCCAGTAGTATCAACCCCATGGGGGATCAGCCCCAGCATTTT.